This entry lists 25 T cell receptor beta chains sequenced from one sample in a study of blood T cells in healthy people across ages. Combining a sample-barcoded 5' primer with a J-beta primer mix, a second PCR ran for about 6 to 11 cycles. TCRdb re-analysed the 5' RACE reads in MiXCR, keeping a single row per CDR3 protein. The sample has fewer than 800,000 distinct CDR3 sequences, roughly 49% seen once. Input material: blood. The receptor source for this set is a woman aged 60-75 years in good health.

Only one count was recorded for this clonotype. At one end, the junction sequence differs from germline, possibly due to a read error. The V and J genes are TRBV4-2 and TRBJ2-3; unclear D gene. The CDR3 covers 16 residues. The germline V gene has CDR1 LGHNA and CDR2 YNFKEQ. The CDR3 coding sequence is TGTGCCAGCAGCCATCCGATCGGATCTATCACAGAGACGCAGTATTTT. This translates into CASSHPIGSITETQYF.

CDR3 sequence: CASSSQGTNQETQFF. The CDR3 bases are TGTGCCAGCAGTTCCCAGGGGACTAACCAAGAGACCCAGTTCTTC. The gene calls are TRBV7-2 and TRBJ2-5, with D maybe TRBD2 (7 bases). The end of the DNA is better explained by TRBJ2-1, so the J call may be wrong. Germline-derived CDR1 and CDR2 are SGHTA and FQGNSA. The CDR3 length is 15 residues.

Here the CDR3 DNA reads TGTGCCATCGCCGAGATCCAAGAGACCCAGTACTTC. It specifies CAIAEIQETQYF. The J gene is TRBJ2-5, the V gene TRBV10-3; D remains ambiguous. Germline V gene sequence: CDR1 ENHRY, CDR2 SYGVKD. The V end lost 8 bases, the J end lost 1 base, and 8 bases lay between the germline ends. This CDR3 has 12 amino acids.

In this sample, this clonotype turned up a few times. The CDR3 loop is CASSYLAGAPYEQYF. CDR3 DNA: TGTGCCAGCAGTTACCTAGCGGGAGCGCCCTACGAGCAGTACTTC. The chain couples TRBV6-5 to TRBJ2-7, with 10 bases fitting TRBD2. The J segment lost 2 bases and the V segment lost 2 bases, leaving 3 bases of the junction unmatched. Per germline, CDR1 MNHEY and CDR2 SVGAGI. The CDR3 loop spans 15 amino acids.

The gene calls are TRBV29-1 and TRBJ1-2; possibly TRBD1 for D (5 bases). The ends were cut back, 5 bases at V and 4 bases at J, with 11 bases in the middle. This CDR3 has 12 amino acids. Germline V CDR1 and CDR2: SQVTM, ANQGSEA. The CDR3 nucleotides read TGCAGCGTTCGGACACTCGTCTATGGCTACACCTTC. Its translation is CSVRTLVYGYTF.

The chain couples TRBV4-3 to TRBJ2-2, with TRBD1 as a possible D gene (7 bases). The CDR3 totals 16 residues. The V end was cut by 0 bases, the J end by 5 bases, with 13 bases between. Germline CDR1 is LGHNA and CDR2 is YSLEER. CDR3 sequence: CASSQDGQAGTGELFF. In DNA form, the CDR3 reads TGCGCCAGCAGCCAAGATGGACAGGCGGGGACCGGGGAGCTGTTTTTT.

The rearrangement joins TRBV5-1 to TRBJ2-5; the D gene is possibly TRBD2 (6 bases). The CDR3 is 13 residues long. In germline, CDR1 is SGHRS, CDR2 YFSETQ. V lost 4 bases, J lost 3 bases, and 10 bases lay in between. CDR3 DNA sequence: TGCGCCAGCAGCCCTAGCGCCAAAGAGACCCAGTACTTC. Its protein is CASSPSAKETQYF. The full variable domain, its missing parts supplied by reference TRBV5-1 and TRBJ2-5, is KAGVTQTPRYLIKTRGQQVTLSCSPISGHRSVSWYQQTPGQGLQFLFEYFSETQRNKGNFPGRFSGRQFSNSRSEMNVSTLELGDSALYLCASSPSAKETQYFGPGTRLLVL.

There are a few counts of this clonotype. The chain carries TRBV29-1 and TRBJ1-2; a possible D gene is TRBD1 (6 bases). The CDR3 is made up of 15 amino acids. Trimming took 6 bases from V and 1 from J, leaving 18 bases between them. CDR1 is SQVTM and CDR2 is ANQGSEA in the germline V gene. CDR3 protein: CSVDRLQGSNYGYTF. In DNA, the CDR3 is TGCAGCGTCGACAGGCTCCAGGGGAGTAACTATGGCTACACCTTC.

J is TRBJ2-1 and V is TRBV20-1, with 10 bases matching TRBD2. V lost 1 base to trimming and J lost 9 bases; unmatched junction nucleotides: 6. The CDR3 has 14 amino acids. CDR1 and CDR2 (germline): DFQATT, SNEGSKA (reference sequence). Here the CDR3 DNA reads TGCAGTGCTAGAGCCCTAGCGGGAGTATCTGAGCAGTTCTTC. It encodes CSARALAGVSEQFF.

This chain joins TRBV10-3 and TRBJ2-2; D is possibly TRBD2 (5 bases). The CDR3 sequence is 15 residues long. V was shortened by 0 bases and J by 1 base, with 6 bases between the two germline ends. Germline assignment: CDR1 ENHRY and CDR2 SYGVKD. The CDR3 loop reads CAISESGRNTGELFF. The DNA of the CDR3 is TGTGCCATCAGTGAGTCTGGGAGGAACACCGGGGAGCTGTTTTTT.

This chain connects TRBV25-1 to TRBJ1-4; possibly TRBD1 for D (5 bases). The ends were cut back, 0 bases at V and 9 bases at J, with 20 bases in the middle. There are 17 residues in the CDR3. CDR1 and CDR2 from the germline V gene are MGHDK and SYGVNS. The CDR3 bases are TGTGCCAGCAGTGAATACCCAGACAGTCGTCCCCGTCAAAAACTGTTTTTT. The encoded protein is CASSEYPDSRPRQKLFF.

This clonotype was observed once. The V gene is TRBV5-1, the J gene TRBJ2-1; 9 nucleotides agree with TRBD1. The DNA end favors TRBJ2-7, so the J call may be wrong. The CDR3 spans 16 residues. CDR1 and CDR2 from the germline V gene are SGHRS and YFSETQ. CDR3 sequence reads: CASRTPYRGPNNEQYF. The CDR3 DNA reads TGCGCCAGCAGAACGCCCTACAGGGGGCCAAACAATGAGCAGTACTTC.

V usage is TRBV10-3 and J usage is TRBJ2-5, with TRBD1 matching over 9 bases. Germline CDR1 ENHRY, CDR2 SYGVKD. CDR3 length equals 13 residues. The trim removed 6 bases at V and 5 bases at J, leaving 4 bases unmatched. The CDR3 loop is CAISTGGLETQYF. The CDR3 DNA reads as TGTGCCATCAGCACAGGGGGCCTCGAGACCCAGTACTTC.

In its sample, this clonotype was seen a few times. This rearrangement joins TRBV25-1 to TRBJ2-7; D not resolved. The CDR3 sequence is 13 residues long. Germline V gene data show CDR1 as MGHDK and CDR2 as SYGVNS. V was shortened by 10 bases and J by 1 base, with 14 bases between the two germline ends. Here the CDR3 reads CANPLGVSYEQYF. The DNA for the CDR3 is TGTGCCAACCCCTTAGGAGTGTCCTACGAGCAGTACTTC.

The rearrangement links TRBV6-2 or TRBV6-3 to TRBJ1-1; D is uncertain. Trimming stripped 2 bases from V and 5 bases from J, with 12 bases between. Germline-derived CDR1 and CDR2 are MNHEY and SVGEGT. CDR3 length equals 14 residues. The CDR3 loop reads CASSYHSGNTEAFF. DNA of the CDR3: TGTGCCAGCAGTTACCACTCGGGAAATACTGAAGCTTTCTTT.

V is TRBV2 and J is TRBJ2-7; possibly TRBD1 for D (6 bases). This CDR3 is 14 amino acids long. The germline CDR1 and CDR2 sequences are SNHLY and FYNNEI. The V gene lost 5 bases and the J gene lost 2 bases, with 13 bases spanning the gap. The DNA for the CDR3 is TGTGCCAGCAGTCGAGATGGGACAACCTACGAGCAGTACTTC. Amino acids: CASSRDGTTYEQYF.

The J gene is TRBJ2-1, the V gene TRBV9, with D maybe TRBD2 (6 bases). The CDR3 runs to 14 residues. CDR1 SGDLS and CDR2 YYNGEE come from the germline V gene. Between the trimmed V and J ends, which lost 0 bases and 5 bases, there was a span of 9 bases. The CDR3 DNA sequence: TGTGCCAGCAGCGTAGCTAGCGCGAACAATGAGCAGTTCTTC. This encodes CASSVASANNEQFF. The entire variable domain, with the rest obtained from reference TRBV9 and TRBJ2-1, is as follows: DSGVTQTPKHLITATGQRVTLRCSPRSGDLSVYWYQQSLDQGLQFLIQYYNGEERAKGNILERFSAQQFPDLHSELNLSSLELGDSALYFCASSVASANNEQFFGPGTRLTVL.

The rearrangement links TRBV20-1 to TRBJ2-7; 8 nucleotides match TRBD1. Judging by the DNA end, TRBJ2-5 fits better; the J call may be wrong. The CDR3 sequence is 19 residues long. Germline assignment: CDR1 DFQATT and CDR2 SNEGSKA (reference sequence). The DNA for the CDR3 is TGCAGTGCTAGAGACCAGACAGGGGCACTTAGATGGGTCGAAGAGACCCAGTACTTC. Translating gives CSARDQTGALRWVEETQYF.

The chain recombines TRBV7-3 with TRBJ2-1; TRBD2 aligns across 9 bases. Germline V gene lookup returns CDR1 SGHTA and CDR2 FQGTGA. The V gene end was trimmed by 5 bases and the J gene end by 0 bases; junction bases not matched to a gene: 5. The CDR3 extends over 16 amino acids. The CDR3 sequence is CASSRREGSSYNEQFF. The CDR3, as DNA: TGTGCCAGCAGCCGGCGGGAGGGGAGCTCCTACAATGAGCAGTTCTTC.

The V gene is TRBV20-1, the J gene TRBJ2-5; 12 nucleotides agree with TRBD2. The end of the DNA is better explained by TRBJ2-7, so the J call may be wrong. Germline lookup yields CDR1 DFQATT and CDR2 SNEGSKA (reference sequence). The CDR3 runs to 12 residues. The CDR3 bases are TGCAGTGCACCGACTAGCGGGGGCGAGCAGTACTTC. Translation gives CSAPTSGGEQYF.

This chain joins TRBV20-1 and TRBJ1-5; weak D call: TRBD1 (5 bases). This CDR3 region has 17 residues. V shed 3 bases and J shed 0 bases, with 18 bases lying between them. Looked up from germline, CDR1 is DFQATT and CDR2 is SNEGSKA (reference sequence). DNA of the CDR3: TGCAGTGCTAGCCGAATCGGAGTGGGGGATAGCAATCAGCCCCAGCATTTT. Protein: CSASRIGVGDSNQPQHF.

The chain uses TRBV5-1 and TRBJ1-5; D is possibly TRBD1 (5 bases). This CDR3 comprises 15 residues. From germline, CDR1 is SGHRS and CDR2 YFSETQ. V shed 0 bases and J shed 4 bases, with 11 bases lying between them. As DNA, the CDR3 is TGCGCCAGCAGCTTGGGAGACAGCGGGAATCAGCCCCAGCATTTT. Protein product: CASSLGDSGNQPQHF.

V usage is TRBV3-1 and J usage is TRBJ1-1; D possibly corresponds to TRBD1 (5 bases). The CDR3 has 13 amino acids. Germline CDR1 LGHDT, CDR2 YNNKEL (reference sequence). V was trimmed by 4 bases and J by 4 bases, leaving 10 bases between them. CDR3 nucleotides: TGTGCCAGCAGCCCCAGGGATGTCACTGAAGCTTTCTTT. Its translation: CASSPRDVTEAFF. The complete variable domain, with remaining parts taken from reference TRBV3-1 and TRBJ1-1, reads DTAVSQTPKYLVTQMGNDKSIKCEQNLGHDTMYWYKQDSKKFLKIMFSYNNKELIINETVPNRFSPKSPDKAHLNLHINSLELGDSAVYFCASSPRDVTEAFFGQGTRLTVV.

The rearrangement links TRBV20-1 to TRBJ2-4; 9 bases agree with TRBD1. The DNA end is a closer match to TRBJ2-7, so the J assignment may be wrong. The CDR3 is 13 amino acids. Germline values: CDR1 DFQATT, CDR2 SNEGSKA (reference sequence). The CDR3: CSASYRGLGEQYF. As DNA, the CDR3 is TGCAGTGCTAGCTACAGGGGGCTCGGCGAGCAGTACTTC.

The chain has TRBV20-1 and TRBJ2-7, with D possibly being TRBD2 (5 bases). CDR1 and CDR2 from the germline V gene are DFQATT and SNEGSKA (reference sequence). The CDR3 totals 12 residues. With 1 base removed from V and 6 bases from J, the gap between germline ends came to 10 bases. CDR3 protein: CSARGPGSEQYF. CDR3 coding DNA: TGCAGTGCTAGAGGGCCGGGGAGCGAGCAGTACTTC.